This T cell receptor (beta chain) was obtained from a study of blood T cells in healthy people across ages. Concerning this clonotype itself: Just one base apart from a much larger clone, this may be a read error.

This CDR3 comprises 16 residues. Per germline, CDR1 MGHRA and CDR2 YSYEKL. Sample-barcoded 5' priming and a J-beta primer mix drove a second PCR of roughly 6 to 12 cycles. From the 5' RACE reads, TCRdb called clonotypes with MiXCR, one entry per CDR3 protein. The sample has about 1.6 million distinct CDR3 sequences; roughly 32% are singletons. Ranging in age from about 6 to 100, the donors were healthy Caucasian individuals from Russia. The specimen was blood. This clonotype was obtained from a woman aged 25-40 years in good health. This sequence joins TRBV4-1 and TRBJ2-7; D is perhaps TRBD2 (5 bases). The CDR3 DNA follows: TGCGCCTGCAGCCAAGTAACAGTAGCGAGCCCTGACGAGCAGTACTTC. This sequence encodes CACSQVTVASPDEQYF.